Listed below are T cell receptor beta chains from one sample, sequenced in a study of beta chain features in type 1 diabetes. Repertoires were generated with immunoSEQ multiplex PCR, while TCRdb's copy carries only in-frame clones and drops some. This table has approximately 40,000 clones, 50% appearing once. Sample: stem cell memory CD4+ T cells from blood. These receptors were obtained from a young woman in good health. CDR3s include the opening cysteine and the closing phenylalanine or tryptophan. The D gene is left open where the match is weak. The size of a clone is reported for some rows only, either as once, few or many, or as a class for expanded clones.

TRBJ2-5	TRBV18	NA	NA	TGTGCCAGCTCACCACCGTTTGGGTCAGGGAAAGAGACCCAGTACTTC	CASSPPFGSGKETQYF
TRBJ2-2	TRBV5-1	NA	TRBD1	TGCGCCAGCAGCTTCCAAGGGTTGACAGGGGGCACCGGGGAGCTGTTTTTT	CASSFQGLTGGTGELFF
TRBJ2-1	TRBV29-1	few	TRBD2	TGCAGCGCCGCGGGACTAGCGGGAGCCAATGAGCAGTTCTTC	CSAAGLAGANEQFF
TRBJ2-3	TRBV25-1	NA	TRBD2	TGTGCCAGCAGTGAATTTACGACTAGCGGGAGCACAGATACGCAGTATTTT	CASSEFTTSGSTDTQYF
TRBJ2-3	TRBV5-4	NA	TRBD2	TGTGCCAGCAGCTTTCCTAGCGGGAAAGATACGCAGTATTTT	CASSFPSGKDTQYF
TRBJ2-1	TRBV7-9	few	NA	TGTGCCAGCAGCTTCGACACCTACAATGAGCAGTTCTTC	CASSFDTYNEQFF
TRBJ1-2	TRBV28	NA	NA	TGTGCCAGCAGTTTTGCCCCTTTTTCAGCGGGCTACACCTTC	CASSFAPFSAGYTF
TRBJ2-7	TRBV10-3	NA	TRBD2	TGTGCCATCAGTAAACTAGCGGGAGAGGTGACCTACGAGCAGTACTTC	CAISKLAGEVTYEQYF
TRBJ2-7	TRBV28	NA	TRBD2	TGTGCCAGCAGACTAGCGGGAGAGTCGTACGAGCAGTACTTC	CASRLAGESYEQYF
TRBJ2-7	TRBV7-2	NA	TRBD2	TGTGCCAGCAGCTTTCGACTAGCGGGAGTTAACGAGCAGTACTTC	CASSFRLAGVNEQYF
TRBJ1-6	TRBV28	NA	NA	TGTGCCAGCAGGGGAACCGACAGGAAGAATTCACCCCTCCACTTT	CASRGTDRKNSPLHF
TRBJ2-1	TRBV7-9	NA	TRBD2	TGTGCCAGCCCCGGGTATCGAGCGGGAGCCTACAATGAGCAGTTCTTC	CASPGYRAGAYNEQFF
TRBJ1-5	TRBV19	NA	NA	TGTGCCAGTAGTCGGGGGGGGCTGGGTCAGCCCCAGCATTTT	CASSRGGLGQPQHF
TRBJ2-7	TRBV4-2	NA	TRBD2	TGTGCCAGCAGCCAAGAAGGGACTAGCGGGATTCCTGGGGGTTCCTACGAGCAGTACTTC	CASSQEGTSGIPGGSYEQYF
TRBJ2-5	TRBV4-1	NA	NA	TGCGCCAGCAGCCAGCGCGAAGCGTACCAAGAGACCCAGTACTTC	CASSQREAYQETQYF
TRBJ2-7	TRBV7-3	NA	NA	TGTGCCAGCAGCTTACAAGGGGACTCCTACGAGCAGTACTTC	CASSLQGDSYEQYF
TRBJ2-1	TRBV10-3	NA	NA	TGTGCCATCAGTCCCCTAGAAGGCGATGAGCAGTTCTTC	CAISPLEGDEQFF
TRBJ2-2	TRBV10-3	NA	NA	TGTGCCATCAGTGAGCCCACGGGGCGGGGCGTCGGGGAGCTGTTTTTT	CAISEPTGRGVGELFF
TRBJ2-1	TRBV7-2	few	TRBD2	TGTGCCAGCAGCTGGACGACTAGCGGGAGTAATGAGCAGTTCTTC	CASSWTTSGSNEQFF
TRBJ1-1	TRBV20-1	few	NA	TGCAGTGCCGGGGGTACTGAAGCTTTCTTT	CSAGGTEAFF
TRBJ2-3	TRBV28	few	TRBD2	TGTGCCAGCAGTGGTAGCGGGAGGGCCGCAGATACGCAGTATTTT	CASSGSGRAADTQYF
TRBJ2-7	TRBV29-1	NA	NA	TGCAGCGTTGAGTCAGGGGGGCTTCAGTACTTC	CSVESGGLQYF
TRBJ1-2	TRBV9	NA	NA	TGTGCCAGCAGCGTAGAACAGGGCGGCGGCTACACCTTC	CASSVEQGGGYTF
TRBJ2-3	TRBV18	few	NA	TGTGCCAGCTCACCATTTCGAGAGACTAGCACAGATACGCAGTATTTT	CASSPFRETSTDTQYF
TRBJ2-2	TRBV9	NA	NA	TGTGCCAGCAGCGTAAGAGGGACAACGAACACCGGGGAGCTGTTTTTT	CASSVRGTTNTGELFF
TRBJ2-5	TRBV25-1	NA	NA	TGTGCCAGCAGTGAGGTGGGAGGAGAGACCCAGTACTTC	CASSEVGGETQYF
TRBJ1-1	TRBV7-2	NA	NA	TGTGCCAGCAGCCCGGGGGGGTCCACGGCTGAAGCTTTCTTT	CASSPGGSTAEAFF
TRBJ2-7	TRBV7-2	few	TRBD2	TGTGCCAGCAGCCCGGGACTAAGAAACTCCTACGAGCAGTACTTC	CASSPGLRNSYEQYF
TRBJ1-1	TRBV4-1	NA	NA	TGCGCCAGCAGCCAAGGATGGCTGGCAGCGATCACTGAAGCTTTCTTT	CASSQGWLAAITEAFF
TRBJ1-5	TRBV2	NA	NA	TGTGCCAGCAACCTTATGGGCAGCAAGCCCCAGCATTTT	CASNLMGSKPQHF
TRBJ1-2	TRBV28	NA	TRBD1	TGTGCCAGCAGACCGGGACAGGCTTTGGGCTACACCTTC	CASRPGQALGYTF
TRBJ2-5	TRBV29-1	NA	TRBD2	TGCAGCGTCGACACTAGCGGAGAGGGAGAGACCCAGTACTTC	CSVDTSGEGETQYF
TRBJ2-4	TRBV23-1	once	TRBD2	TGCGCCAGCAGTCAAGCGACGGGGACTACCTATGATAGGGCCAAAAACATTCAGTACTTC	CASSQATGTTYDRAKNIQYF
TRBJ1-5	TRBV18	NA	NA	TGTGCCAGCTCACAGCCGGAGGCCCAGCCCCAGCATTTT	CASSQPEAQPQHF
TRBJ2-7	TRBV4-2	NA	NA	TGTGCCAGCAGCCAAGAAAGTGGTCTAGCGACCCCCTACGAGCAGTACTTC	CASSQESGLATPYEQYF
TRBJ2-5	TRBV14	NA	TRBD1	TGTGCCAGCAGCCCGGACAGGGTTGGAGAGACCCAGTACTTC	CASSPDRVGETQYF
TRBJ1-2	TRBV28	few	TRBD1	TGTGCCAGCAGCACTCCCGGGACAGGAAGGACAAACTATGGCTACACCTTC	CASSTPGTGRTNYGYTF
TRBJ2-7	TRBV7-9	once	NA	TGTGCCAGCAGCGACCAGGGTGTGGACGAGCAGTACTTC	CASSDQGVDEQYF
TRBJ2-7	TRBV5-6	NA	NA	TGTGCCAGCAGTTCTTCCCCAGGGTCCTACGAGCAGTACTTC	CASSSSPGSYEQYF
TRBJ2-7	TRBV5-4	NA	NA	TGTGCCAGCAGCGAAAAGACGGGGGCCTACGAGCAGTACTTC	CASSEKTGAYEQYF
TRBJ1-1	TRBV7-2	NA	NA	TGTGCCAGCAGCTTAGTTTGGGGGGAATTGAACACTGAAGCTTTCTTT	CASSLVWGELNTEAFF
TRBJ1-2	TRBV19	NA	NA	TGTGCCAGTAGTATAGAAGAGGGCTACACCTTC	CASSIEEGYTF
TRBJ2-7	TRBV28	NA	TRBD1	TGTGCCAGCAGTTTAGTAGGGGGCCCCTACGAGCAGTACTTC	CASSLVGGPYEQYF
TRBJ2-1	TRBV11-2	NA	NA	TGTGCCAGCAGCCGAGAGCTTCTAGCCTCCAATGAGCAGTTCTTC	CASSRELLASNEQFF
TRBJ1-6	TRBV2	few	NA	TGTGCCAGCAGTGAAGAAACAGGGAGCAATTCACCCCTCCACTTT	CASSEETGSNSPLHF
TRBJ2-1	TRBV28	few	TRBD2	TGTGCCAGCAGCCCTCCCCTAGCGGGCTCCTACAATGAGCAGTTCTTC	CASSPPLAGSYNEQFF
TRBJ2-7	TRBV2	once	TRBD1	TGTGCCAGAAGGGACAGGGGGCACGAGCAGTACTTC	CARRDRGHEQYF
TRBJ2-1	TRBV10-3	NA	NA	TGTGCCACCCGCTCTGAGGTTTTCAATGAGCAGTTCTTC	CATRSEVFNEQFF
TRBJ2-7	TRBV4-1	NA	TRBD2	TGCGCCAGCAGCCAAGATCCGACTCCGGGACTAGCGGGAGGACTCTACGAGCAGTACTTC	CASSQDPTPGLAGGLYEQYF
TRBJ1-1	TRBV18	few	NA	TGTGCCAGCTCACCACGGGAAGGGGGTGGCACTGAAGCTTTCTTT	CASSPREGGGTEAFF
TRBJ1-1	TRBV6-5	few	TRBD1	TGTGCCAGCAGTTACGGGACAGGGTACACTGAAGCTTTCTTT	CASSYGTGYTEAFF
TRBJ1-4	TRBV30	NA	NA	TGTGCCTGCTCGCCGTCCTATAATGAAAAACTGTTTTTT	CACSPSYNEKLFF